This T cell receptor (beta chain) originates from a study of T cells in localized non-small cell lung cancer. Sequenced by immunoSEQ multiplex PCR; TCRdb stores in-frame clones only, minus some. The table lists more than 100,000 clones, roughly nine tenths of them singletons. Germline values: CDR1 SEHNR, CDR2 FQNEAQ (reference sequence). With 3 bases removed from V and 4 bases from J, the gap between germline ends came to 10 bases. This CDR3 contains 14 residues. As to this clone: Its antigen is still unknown.

Study-wide points: Investigators sequenced only a single tumor region, leaving heterogeneity possible. When the top 100 tumor clones were examined, a median approximately 59 of them also appeared in the adjacent lung, which was paired and uninvolved. Longer overall survival was associated with a higher density of T cells in the blood. Tumor showed lower T cell clonality than uninvolved adjacent lung, where it was highest.

The TCR sequence derives from an older female donor with stage I lung adenocarcinoma. The sample was peripheral blood, taken before any cancer treatment. The chain joins TRBV7-9 to TRBJ1-5, with a weak D call TRBD1 (5 bases). The CDR3 DNA reads TGTGCCAGCAGCTTTGGGACTGCGAATCAGCCCCAGCATTTT. It translates to CASSFGTANQPQHF.